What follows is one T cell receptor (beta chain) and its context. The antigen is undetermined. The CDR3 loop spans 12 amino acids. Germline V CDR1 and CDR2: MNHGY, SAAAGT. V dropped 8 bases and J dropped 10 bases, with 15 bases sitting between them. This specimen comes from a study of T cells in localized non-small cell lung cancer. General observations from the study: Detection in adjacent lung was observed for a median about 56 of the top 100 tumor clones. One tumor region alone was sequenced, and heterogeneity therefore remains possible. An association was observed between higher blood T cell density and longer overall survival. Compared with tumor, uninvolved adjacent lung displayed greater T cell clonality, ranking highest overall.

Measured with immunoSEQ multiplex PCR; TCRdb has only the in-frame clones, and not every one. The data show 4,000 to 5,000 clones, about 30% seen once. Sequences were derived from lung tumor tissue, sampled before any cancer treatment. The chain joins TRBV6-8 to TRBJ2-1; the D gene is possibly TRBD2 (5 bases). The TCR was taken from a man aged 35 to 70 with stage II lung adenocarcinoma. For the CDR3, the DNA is TGTGCCAGCGGGAGTGGGGTTGGCGAGCAGTTCTTC. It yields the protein CASGSGVGEQFF.